Shown below are 29 T cell receptor beta chains from a single sample sequenced in a study of response to subunit inactivated influenza vaccine. TCRdb ran MiXCR on the RT-PCR reads and lists one entry per CDR3 protein. Among about 540,000 distinct CDR3 sequences, roughly 25% were seen once, and the ten largest hold around 2.8%. This sample also appeared in a second study, on T cells expressing NK-cell markers. That source notes: UMI-tagged 5'RACE template switching yielded the TCR beta cDNA.

The specimen was CD4+ T cells sorted from PBMCs, collected 11 to 12 days after vaccination. These receptors were obtained from a man aged 50 to 59 who received an inactivated influenza vaccine.

The genes are TRBV9 and TRBJ2-3, with D unclear. The V end was cut by 0 bases, the J end by 6 bases, with 11 bases between. CDR3 length: 14 residues. Germline assignment: CDR1 SGDLS and CDR2 YYNGEE. DNA of the CDR3: TGTGCCAGCAGCGTAGGTAACCCCCCGGATACGCAGTATTTT. It encodes CASSVGNPPDTQYF.

The rearrangement uses TRBV10-2 and TRBJ1-2; 10 bases are a match to TRBD1. CDR1 is WSHSY, CDR2 SAAADI, per germline. Trimming cost V 7 bases and J 5 bases; bases outside gene matches: 4. CDR3 size: 13 residues. The chain's CDR3 is CASNQDRGYGYTF. CDR3 DNA sequence: TGCGCCAGCAATCAGGACAGGGGGTATGGCTACACCTTC.

This clonotype was seen a few times. V usage is TRBV9 and J usage is TRBJ1-6; D ambiguous. V was clipped by 3 bases and J by 3 bases, with 7 bases between them. The CDR3 consists of 14 residues. CDR1 and CDR2 (germline): SGDLS, YYNGEE. The CDR3 is CASSATGYNSPLHF. The CDR3 DNA is TGTGCCAGCAGCGCGACGGGCTATAATTCACCCCTCCACTTT. Variable domain in full (rest from reference TRBV9 and TRBJ1-6): DSGVTQTPKHLITATGQRVTLRCSPRSGDLSVYWYQQSLDQGLQFLIQYYNGEERAKGNILERFSAQQFPDLHSELNLSSLELGDSALYFCASSATGYNSPLHFGNGTRLTVT.

Notes on this clonotype: One end of the junction does not line up with germline, which may come from a read error. The rearrangement links TRBV12-3 or TRBV12-4 to TRBJ2-7; D not resolved. The CDR3 is 15 residues long. In DNA, the CDR3 is TGTGACAGCAGTGATCGAGGAACGGGTAGCTACGAGCAGTACTTC. Translation gives CDSSDRGTGSYEQYF.

As DNA, the CDR3 is TGTGCCAGCAGCCCCTCAAAGGGGGGGGACTCTGGGGCCAACGTCCTGACTTTC. Its translation is CASSPSKGGDSGANVLTF. The rearrangement joins TRBV11-1 to TRBJ2-6, with a weak D call TRBD2 (7 bases). Germline V gene lookup returns CDR1 SGHAT and CDR2 FQDESV (reference sequence). V dropped 5 bases and J dropped 0 bases, with 17 bases sitting between them. The CDR3 spans 18 residues.

V gene TRBV11-2 combines with J gene TRBJ2-5; 9 nucleotides align to TRBD1. CDR3 length: 17 residues. The germline V gene encodes CDR1 SGHAT and CDR2 FQNNGV. The V segment lost 5 bases and the J segment 7 bases; nucleotides outside the gene matches: 17. This chain's CDR3 is CASSPGQGVSVGGTQYF. The CDR3 nucleotides read TGTGCCAGCAGCCCGGGACAGGGAGTATCAGTAGGCGGGACCCAGTACTTC.

V and J are TRBV29-1 and TRBJ1-2; D remains unclear. In germline, CDR1 is SQVTM, CDR2 ANQGSEA. This CDR3 has 13 residues. Trimming removed 3 bases at V and 5 bases at J, with 13 bases between. CDR3 in amino acids: CSVDFGYPYGYTF. The CDR3 region has the DNA TGCAGCGTTGATTTCGGGTACCCTTATGGCTACACCTTC.

The chain joins TRBV6-2 or TRBV6-3 to TRBJ2-3; TRBD2 matches at 16 bases. This CDR3 has 20 amino acids. Germline CDR1 and CDR2: MNHEY and SVGEGT. Germline trimming cut 6 bases from V and 4 bases from J; bases unmatched to any gene: 16. The CDR3 nucleotides are TGTGCCAGCAGACCGCACCCGGGACTAGCGGGGGGGCCAGGGCCAGATACGCAGTATTTT. Protein sequence: CASRPHPGLAGGPGPDTQYF.

This clonotype was recorded a few times. The rearrangement joins TRBV4-3 to TRBJ1-2; the D is unclear. Trimming stripped 0 bases from V and 3 bases from J, with 14 bases between. Germline CDR1 LGHNA, CDR2 YSLEER. The CDR3 is made up of 16 amino acids. CDR3 nucleotides: TGCGCCAGCAGCCAAGATGTCGGGAACGGAGACTATGGCTACACCTTC. Amino acid sequence: CASSQDVGNGDYGYTF.

The rearrangement uses TRBV7-9 and TRBJ2-3; possible D gene TRBD2, 6 bases. In germline, CDR1 is SEHNR, CDR2 FQNEAQ (reference sequence). The CDR3 contains 15 residues. V was pared by 1 base and J by 4 bases, with 12 bases between. In DNA, the CDR3 is TGTGCCAGCAGCTTAGACGGAGGGCGTGCAGATACGCAGTATTTT. Encoded protein: CASSLDGGRADTQYF.

This clonotype has more than one count but fewer than ten. The chain employs TRBV20-1 and TRBJ1-5; D gene ambiguous. V shed 5 bases and J shed 4 bases, with 12 bases lying between them. The CDR3 extends over 13 amino acids. Germline CDR1 DFQATT, CDR2 SNEGSKA (reference sequence). CDR3 sequence reads: CSAGTGTNQPQHF. CDR3 nucleotides: TGCAGTGCTGGCACGGGTACTAATCAGCCCCAGCATTTT.

This clonotype was picked up many times. The V gene is TRBV7-9, the J gene TRBJ1-6; D is undetermined. This CDR3 has 17 amino acids. The V gene's germline CDR1 is SEHNR and CDR2 FQNEAQ (reference sequence). V dropped 4 bases and J dropped 8 bases, with 21 bases sitting between them. Here the CDR3 DNA reads TGTGCCAGCAGCTCCAAACTCGGGAGGGAGGGTCATTCACCCCTCCACTTT. Residues: CASSSKLGREGHSPLHF.

The rearrangement links TRBV4-1 to TRBJ2-2, with 9 bases matching TRBD2. Germline V gives CDR1 MGHRA, CDR2 YSYEKL. V was pared by 2 bases and J by 9 bases, with 10 bases of the junction left unmatched. The CDR3 has 16 residues. The CDR3 bases are TGCGCCAGCAGCCAAATGACTAGCGGAGCGAGGAGGGAGCTGTTTTTT. Protein sequence: CASSQMTSGARRELFF.

This sequence joins TRBV3-1 and TRBJ2-1; D not resolved. The germline V gene encodes CDR1 LGHDT and CDR2 YNNKEL (reference sequence). Trimming removed 5 bases at V and 9 bases at J, with 11 bases between. CDR3 length equals 12 residues. CDR3: CASSKLMGEQFF. For the CDR3, the DNA is TGTGCCAGCAGCAAGTTAATGGGTGAGCAGTTCTTC.

The chain combines TRBV2 with TRBJ2-4, with unresolved D. CDR1 is SNHLY and CDR2 is FYNNEI in the germline V gene. The V gene lost 2 bases and the J gene lost 0 bases, with 11 bases spanning the gap. The CDR3 has 16 amino acids. The CDR3 nucleotides read TGTGCCAGCAGTGAACTGGCATATATAGCCAAAAACATTCAGTACTTC. It yields the protein CASSELAYIAKNIQYF.

There are a few counts of this clonotype. This chain links TRBV10-3 with TRBJ1-3; no clear D. V lost 3 bases to trimming and J lost 0 bases, with 9 bases between them. The CDR3 extends over 15 amino acids. CDR1 and CDR2 (germline): ENHRY, SYGVKD. CDR3 in DNA: TGTGCCATCAGTGAACGGACTGTCTCTGGAAACACCATATATTTT. Translated: CAISERTVSGNTIYF.

This clonotype occurred a few times. The V gene is TRBV6-2 or TRBV6-3, the J gene TRBJ2-7; D may match TRBD1 or TRBD2 (5 bases each). Trimming removed 0 bases from V and 3 bases from J, with 9 bases in between. Germline-derived CDR1 and CDR2 are MNHEY and SVGEGT. The CDR3 has 14 residues. CDR3 region: CASSYSGPVYEQYF. CDR3 bases: TGTGCCAGCAGTTACTCGGGACCTGTCTACGAGCAGTACTTC.

This clonotype was detected a few times. This chain joins TRBV30 and TRBJ2-3; D unclear. Trimming pared 0 bases from V and 5 bases from J, leaving 9 bases between. The V gene's germline CDR1 is GTSNPN and CDR2 SVGIG (reference sequence). The CDR3 has 13 residues. CDR3 sequence reads: CAWSVPGIDTQYF. The CDR3 nucleotides are TGTGCCTGGAGTGTACCTGGAATAGATACGCAGTATTTT. Together with reference TRBV30 and TRBJ2-3, the CDR3 gives the full variable domain: SQTIHQWPATLVQPVGSPLSLECTVEGTSNPNLYWYRQAAGRGLQLLFYSVGIGQISSEVPQNLSASRPQDRQFILSSKKLLLSDSGFYLCAWSVPGIDTQYFGPGTRLTVL.

The chain recombines TRBV6-1 with TRBJ2-7; D is ambiguous. Trimming removed 4 bases at V and 0 bases at J, with 13 bases between. Looked up from germline, CDR1 is MNHNS and CDR2 is SASEGT. CDR3 length: 15 residues. CDR3 DNA sequence: TGTGCCAGCAGTGCGGTAAGGCAGCGCTCCTACGAGCAGTACTTC. It codes for CASSAVRQRSYEQYF.

The chain carries TRBV7-2 and TRBJ2-1; D remains unclear. This CDR3 is built from 13 residues. V was cut by 0 bases and J by 6 bases, with 6 bases left in between. CDR1 and CDR2 (germline): SGHTA, FQGNSA. Here the CDR3 reads CASSLARSNEQFF. The CDR3 coding sequence is TGTGCCAGCAGCTTAGCCAGGTCCAATGAGCAGTTCTTC.

Here the CDR3 DNA reads TGTGCCATCAGTGAGTCGATTGTTAGGAGCTCCTACAATGAGCAGTTCTTC. Translation: CAISESIVRSSYNEQFF. The chain combines TRBV10-3 with TRBJ2-1; D ambiguous. Deletions cut 0 bases from V and 0 bases from J, with 12 bases between. The CDR3 covers 17 residues. Germline V gene sequence: CDR1 ENHRY, CDR2 SYGVKD.

Many counts were recorded for this clonotype. The genes are TRBV14 and TRBJ2-2, with D possibly being TRBD2 (6 bases). Looked up from germline, CDR1 is SGHDN and CDR2 is FVKESK. This CDR3 is built from 16 residues. Trimming removed 1 base at V and 4 bases at J, with 13 bases between. CDR3 protein: CASSQVVGLPTGELFF. As DNA, the CDR3 is TGTGCCAGCAGCCAAGTCGTCGGACTACCCACCGGGGAGCTGTTTTTT.

The chain links TRBV20-1 to TRBJ1-6; D is unresolved. This CDR3 has 14 amino acids. The V end was cut by 0 bases, the J end by 7 bases, with 10 bases between. Germline V gene sequence: CDR1 DFQATT, CDR2 SNEGSKA (reference sequence). The CDR3 loop is CSARDGNGNSPLHF. CDR3 sequence (DNA): TGCAGTGCTAGAGATGGAAATGGGAATTCACCCCTCCACTTT.

The J gene is TRBJ2-3, the V gene TRBV6-5, with 8 bases aligning to TRBD2. CDR3 length equals 15 residues. Germline CDR1 MNHEY, CDR2 SVGAGI. The junction had 5 bases not matched to a gene; V was cut back by 4 bases and J by 2 bases. The CDR3 DNA is TGTGCCAGCAGTTTAGCGGGAATTGACACAGATACGCAGTATTTT. Protein sequence: CASSLAGIDTDTQYF.

The table lists this clonotype with a few counts. This chain joins TRBV12-3 or TRBV12-4 and TRBJ1-6; D is ambiguous. V gave up 4 bases and J gave up 6 bases, with 13 bases separating them. The CDR3 covers 15 residues. The CDR3 protein is CASSSQQSPNSPLHF. In DNA form, the CDR3 reads TGTGCCAGCAGTTCCCAGCAGTCCCCTAATTCACCCCTCCACTTT.

The rearrangement uses TRBV6-1 and TRBJ1-5, with unresolved D. Trimming removed 2 bases from V and 7 bases from J, with 6 bases in between. The CDR3 extends over 12 amino acids. The V gene's germline CDR1 is MNHNS and CDR2 SASEGT. CDR3 sequence (DNA): TGTGCCAGCAGTGAAAGTCGGCAGCCCCAGCATTTT. Its protein is CASSESRQPQHF.

V gene TRBV25-1 combines with J gene TRBJ2-2, with D possibly TRBD2 on 5 matching bases. V was shortened by 7 bases and J by 4 bases, with 13 bases between the two germline ends. The CDR3 has 14 amino acids. The germline gives CDR1 MGHDK, CDR2 SYGVNS. CDR3 coding DNA: TGTGCCAGCACCCCCAGCGGACCCACCGGGGAGCTGTTTTTT. Amino acids: CASTPSGPTGELFF.

This chain joins TRBV3-1 and TRBJ1-6, with 8 bases that match TRBD1. Germline CDR1 LGHDT, CDR2 YNNKEL (reference sequence). Trimming cost V 4 bases and J 6 bases; bases outside gene matches: 8. The CDR3 is 16 residues long. The DNA of the CDR3 is TGTGCCAGCAGCCTTCGGACAGGGTTTTTTAATTCACCCCTCCACTTT. Encoded protein: CASSLRTGFFNSPLHF.

This sequence joins TRBV2 and TRBJ1-5, with TRBD1 matching 7 bases. Germline CDR1 is SNHLY and CDR2 is FYNNEI. This CDR3 is built from 14 residues. Trimming cost V 6 bases and J 6 bases; bases outside gene matches: 8. DNA of the CDR3: TGTGCCAGCAGCCCAGAGGGGGCGGCTCAGCCCCAGCATTTT. Translating it yields CASSPEGAAQPQHF.